The T cell receptor beta chain under discussion was sequenced for a study of blood T cell repertoires in COVID-19. The wider study: COVID-19 samples collected from the United States, Italy and Spain covered acute and convalescent phases. Sources were T cells, B-cell-depleted T cells, or PBMCs; the material itself was cDNA or gDNA.

The CDR3 contains 12 residues. Trimming took 1 base from V and 9 from J, leaving 7 bases between them. Per germline, CDR1 GTSNPN and CDR2 SVGIG (reference sequence). Libraries were prepared by immunoSEQ multiplex PCR; TCRdb keeps only in-frame clonotypes and omits some of them. The sample has roughly 110,000 clones, roughly 79% seen once. The source of this sequence is a human donor in a cohort sampled during active COVID-19. The chain combines TRBV30 with TRBJ1-6; D is uncertain. The sample comprised peripheral blood. CDR3 in amino acids: CAWSAGVSPLHF. The CDR3 region has the DNA TGTGCCTGGAGTGCGGGAGTTTCACCCCTCCACTTT.